A single sample gave rise to the 20 T cell receptor beta chains below, sequenced in a study of T cells in Graves' hyperthyroidism and ophthalmopathy. RNA transcripts yielded amplified TCR beta CDR3 regions. Initially, a first-round RT-PCR of the TCR CDR3 employed the HTBI primer set. Using its own MiXCR run on the multiplex PCR reads, TCRdb lists one record per CDR3 protein. The data hold approximately 600,000 distinct CDR3 sequences, with about 17% observed a single time. The material sequenced was blood. All receptors derive from a woman aged 25 to 39 with Graves' hyperthyroidism.

This clonotype was found many times. This chain uses TRBV3-1 with TRBJ1-1, with a weak D call TRBD1 (5 bases). The V and J ends lost 1 base and 4 bases respectively, with 7 bases between them. CDR1 is LGHDT and CDR2 is YNNKEL in the germline V gene (reference sequence). The CDR3 totals 13 residues. As DNA, the CDR3 is TGTGCCAGCAGCCAAGGGGGGATCACTGAAGCTTTCTTT. Protein sequence: CASSQGGITEAFF.

This clonotype was recorded many times. The CDR3 bases are TGTGCCAGCAGCAACCAACTCCAAGAGACCCAGTACTTC. Protein sequence: CASSNQLQETQYF. This chain joins TRBV5-6 and TRBJ2-5; no reliable D call. Germline values: CDR1 SGHDT, CDR2 YYEEEE. There are 13 residues in the CDR3. V was shortened by 4 bases and J by 1 base, with 8 bases between the two germline ends.

The chain joins TRBV20-1 to TRBJ2-1, with 11 positions matching TRBD2. Germline CDR1 and CDR2: DFQATT and SNEGSKA (reference sequence). The CDR3 totals 19 residues. V was pared by 0 bases and J by 0 bases, with 10 bases of the junction left unmatched. Written as DNA, the CDR3 is TGCAGTGCTAGAGAATTGTGGCTAGCGGGAGGCAGCTCCTACAATGAGCAGTTCTTC. This codes for CSARELWLAGGSSYNEQFF.

In its sample, this clonotype was seen many times. The J gene is TRBJ2-7, the V gene TRBV2; no reliable D call. Trimming took off 0 bases at V and 5 bases at J, with 14 bases between the two ends. Germline V gene sequence: CDR1 SNHLY, CDR2 FYNNEI. The CDR3 sequence is 15 residues long. CDR3 sequence: CASSEALVGFDEQYF. The CDR3 DNA follows: TGTGCCAGCAGTGAAGCGTTAGTAGGGTTTGACGAGCAGTACTTC.

The chain links TRBV12-3 or TRBV12-4 to TRBJ1-2; D is unresolved. Trimming stripped 3 bases from V and 0 bases from J, with 17 bases between. CDR3 size: 17 residues. The CDR3, as DNA: TGTGCCAGCAGTTTTTGGCAGTTGACGGCTACTAACTATGGCTACACCTTC. Its translation: CASSFWQLTATNYGYTF.

This clonotype was picked up a small number of times. The rearrangement joins TRBV28 to TRBJ2-2, with TRBD2 matching over 8 bases. The CDR3 covers 16 residues. J was trimmed by 5 bases and V by 5 bases; bases with no gene match: 10. From germline, CDR1 is MDHEN and CDR2 SYDVKM. The CDR3 nucleotides are TGTGCCAGCAGTCCCACCGGGACTAGTTTGACCGGGGAGCTGTTTTTT. This gives the protein CASSPTGTSLTGELFF.

This clonotype occurred a few times. The chain combines TRBV6-1 with TRBJ1-2, with 7 bases fitting TRBD1. Trimming cost V 6 bases and J 4 bases; bases outside gene matches: 5. The V gene's germline CDR1 is MNHNS and CDR2 SASEGT. This CDR3 has 13 amino acids. CDR3 DNA: TGTGCCAGCAGGCAGACAGGGTTCTATGGCTACACCTTC. Its translation: CASRQTGFYGYTF.

The genes are TRBV5-4 and TRBJ1-1; TRBD1 is a possible D gene (5 bases). The CDR3 is 17 amino acids. The germline gives CDR1 SGHNT, CDR2 YYREEE (reference sequence). The ends were cut back, 2 bases at V and 1 base at J, with 18 bases in the middle. CDR3 in amino acids: CASSFDQGRIRNTEAFF. DNA for the CDR3: TGTGCCAGCAGCTTCGATCAGGGCAGAATAAGGAACACTGAAGCTTTCTTT.

In its sample, this clonotype was seen a few times. The chain is built from TRBV19 and TRBJ1-1, with D possibly matching TRBD1 (6 bases). V was cut by 6 bases and J by 4 bases, with 24 bases left in between. The CDR3 length is 17 residues. Per the germline V gene, CDR1 is LNHDA and CDR2 is SQIVND (reference sequence). CDR3 DNA sequence: TGTGCCAGTAGCGTCGGGGGCGAATTGATAATGGGCACTGAAGCTTTCTTT. This codes for CASSVGGELIMGTEAFF.

Only a few counts were recorded for this clonotype. This chain uses TRBV5-1 with TRBJ2-6, with D unresolved. The CDR3 contains 12 residues. Trimming took 0 bases from V and 16 from J, leaving 11 bases between them. Germline values: CDR1 SGHRS, CDR2 YFSETQ. CDR3 loop: CASSLAEAGLTF. CDR3 nucleotides: TGCGCCAGCAGCTTGGCCGAGGCCGGGCTGACTTTC.

There are many counts of this clonotype. The J gene is TRBJ2-1, the V gene TRBV6-2 or TRBV6-3; possibly TRBD2 for D (5 bases). This CDR3 region has 13 residues. The V gene's germline CDR1 is MNHEY and CDR2 SVGEGT. Between the trimmed V and J ends, which lost 6 bases and 4 bases, there was a span of 10 bases. The CDR3: CASRLGLYNEQFF. The CDR3 DNA reads TGTGCCAGCAGACTAGGGCTATACAATGAGCAGTTCTTC.

This clonotype was picked up many times. This chain links TRBV20-1 with TRBJ2-1; D not certain. The CDR3 extends over 14 amino acids. From germline, CDR1 is DFQATT and CDR2 SNEGSKA (reference sequence). Trimming shortened V by 0 bases and J by 5 bases, and 11 bases separated the two germline ends. CDR3 loop: CSARDGRFHNEQFF. The CDR3 region has the DNA TGCAGTGCTAGAGATGGACGATTTCACAATGAGCAGTTCTTC.

The chain uses TRBV9 and TRBJ2-1; 9 bases are shared with TRBD1. CDR1 and CDR2 from the germline V gene are SGDLS and YYNGEE. The V segment lost 3 bases and the J segment 0 bases; nucleotides outside the gene matches: 4. The CDR3 contains 16 residues. The CDR3 is CASSATTGGSYNEQFF. The CDR3 DNA sequence: TGTGCCAGCAGCGCCACGACAGGGGGCTCCTACAATGAGCAGTTCTTC. Together with reference TRBV9 and TRBJ2-1, the CDR3 gives the full variable domain: DSGVTQTPKHLITATGQRVTLRCSPRSGDLSVYWYQQSLDQGLQFLIQYYNGEERAKGNILERFSAQQFPDLHSELNLSSLELGDSALYFCASSATTGGSYNEQFFGPGTRLTVL.

The rearrangement joins TRBV29-1 to TRBJ2-3, with D tentatively TRBD2 (6 bases). The CDR3 is 16 residues long. From germline, CDR1 is SQVTM and CDR2 ANQGSEA. The ends were cut back, 2 bases at V and 5 bases at J, with 20 bases in the middle. CDR3 protein: CSVEFVLGGRRDTQYF. The DNA of the CDR3 is TGCAGCGTTGAATTCGTGTTAGGAGGGAGAAGAGATACGCAGTATTTT.

The chain is built from TRBV5-1 and TRBJ2-5; D is perhaps TRBD1 (6 bases). The length of the CDR3 is 15 residues. The V end was cut by 3 bases, the J end by 3 bases, with 15 bases between. CDR1 SGHRS and CDR2 YFSETQ come from the germline V gene. The CDR3 bases are TGCGCCAGCAGCTCTTTATTACAGGGTAAAGAGACCCAGTACTTC. Translating it yields CASSSLLQGKETQYF.

Comments on this clonotype: A single base separates this from a much larger clone, so it may be a read error. This chain joins TRBV6-1 and TRBJ1-1, with D possibly being TRBD1 (5 bases). The CDR3 covers 13 residues. CDR1 MNHNS and CDR2 SASEGT come from the germline V gene. In DNA, the CDR3 is TGTGCCAGCAGTGGACAATTGACAGTCCGGGCTTCCTTT. It translates to CASSGQLTVRASF.

The V gene is TRBV4-1, the J gene TRBJ1-1; TRBD1 matches 8 bases. CDR3 length equals 15 residues. Germline V lookup: CDR1 MGHRA, CDR2 YSYEKL. With 0 bases clipped from V and 6 bases from J, the junction kept 6 bases outside the gene matches. The CDR3 DNA is TGCGCCAGCAGCCAAGAAATCGCGACAGGGGCTGAAGCTTTCTTT. This translates into CASSQEIATGAEAFF.

This clonotype was detected ten times or more. V usage is TRBV28 and J usage is TRBJ1-1; D is unresolved. CDR1 and CDR2 from the germline V gene are MDHEN and SYDVKM. The CDR3 runs 13 residues. V dropped 1 base and J dropped 4 bases, with 7 bases sitting between them. CDR3 nucleotides: TGTGCCAGCAGTTTATATGGGGTCACTGAAGCTTTCTTT. It encodes CASSLYGVTEAFF.

There are a few counts of this clonotype. The chain carries TRBV27 and TRBJ1-4; D might be TRBD1 (5 bases). Germline V gives CDR1 MNHEY, CDR2 SMNVEV (reference sequence). The germline V and J ends were trimmed by 3 bases and 4 bases, with 9 bases remaining between them. This CDR3 contains 14 residues. The DNA for the CDR3 is TGTGCCAGCAGTTTGGGGCGCATTAATGAAAAACTGTTTTTT. Amino acids: CASSLGRINEKLFF.

There are many counts of this clonotype. The rearrangement joins TRBV9 to TRBJ2-2, with 13 bases aligning to TRBD2. The CDR3 is made up of 20 amino acids. Trimming took 0 bases from V and 5 from J; bases not matched to a gene: 13. The germline V gene encodes CDR1 SGDLS and CDR2 YYNGEE. In nucleotides, the CDR3 is TGTGCCAGCAGCGTAGCTACTGTCGGGTGGACTAGCGGGAGAACCGGGGAGCTGTTTTTT. It encodes CASSVATVGWTSGRTGELFF.